This T cell receptor (beta chain) stems from a study of T cell repertoires in cytomegalovirus infection. Across the whole study: Epitope selection comprised recently identified HLA-C-restricted CMV epitopes and well-studied HLA-B-restricted CMV epitopes. In public TCR beta signatures, there were indications of both CMV infection and matching HLA type. The study's findings and limits: What dominated the ex vivo response were HLA-C-restricted CMV-specific TCR beta clonotypes. Summed public TCR beta family frequency identified CMV carriers bearing the relevant HLA.

Note on this clonotype: Its antigen is unidentified. The junction differs from germline at one of its ends, possibly a read error.

The length of the CDR3 is 12 residues. Germline V gene lookup returns CDR1 SGHTA and CDR2 FQGTGA. One entry per CDR3 protein results from TCRdb running MiXCR on the reads. This repertoire shows around 300,000 distinct CDR3 sequences, approximately 22% found once; its top ten account for about 20%. The sample consisted of cultured PBMCs, taken from culture after CMV antigen stimulation. The chain couples TRBV7-3 to TRBJ1-1; the match to TRBD1 covers 7 bases. The sequence was obtained from a human donor in good health (CMV status not recorded). Some clones in this sample may be carry-over from other donors' samples. The CDR3: CASSATGTEASF. The CDR3, as DNA: TGTGCCAGCAGCGCGACAGGGACTGAAGCTTCCTTT.